The present T cell receptor beta chain was sequenced within a study of blood T cells in healthy people across ages. The germline V gene encodes CDR1 SGHVS and CDR2 FNYEAQ. Trimming took 1 base from V and 6 from J, leaving 13 bases between them. The CDR3 spans 14 residues. Findings and limits, study-wide: PBMC samples, being unsorted, prevented any conclusive comparison of naive and antigen-experienced cells. Observed TCR beta diversity showed a strong correlation with the percentage of naive T cells as measured by flow cytometry.

To note about this clonotype: Its antigen remains unidentified.

For the second PCR, which ran for 7 to 11 cycles, a sample-barcoded 5' primer and a J-beta primer mix were used. In TCRdb, the 5' RACE reads were re-called with MiXCR into one record per CDR3 protein. The sample records 1.5 million to 2 million distinct CDR3 sequences, about 28% being singletons. This TCR was recovered from a woman aged 25-40 years in good health. The V gene is TRBV7-6, the J gene TRBJ2-7, with D tentatively TRBD1 (6 bases). The specimen was blood. The CDR3 nucleotides read TGTGCCAGCAGCTTAGGGGGGCCGGCTGGCGAGCAGTACTTC. It translates to CASSLGGPAGEQYF.